The rows below give T cell receptor beta chains drawn from one sample of a study of blood T cell repertoires in COVID-19. TCRdb keeps only in-frame clones here, not all; method: immunoSEQ multiplex PCR. The sample includes roughly 480,000 clones, 89% of them seen just once. The sample comprised peripheral blood. The receptors were sampled from a young man with COVID-19, enrolled during active disease. The CDR3 runs from the conserved cysteine through the conserved F or W. A D gene is named only where the DNA matches it firmly. Clone size appears in some rows only: once, few, many, or a class for an expanded clone.

size,J,V,D,DNA,CDR3
-,TRBJ1-5,TRBV12-3/TRBV12-4,-,TGTGCCAGCAGTTTAGCGCTTTCAGGGTGGCATTTT,CASSLALSGWHF
-,TRBJ2-3,TRBV7-9,TRBD1,TGTGCCAGCAGACTACAGGGGGCGCGAACAGATACGCAGTATTTT,CASRLQGARTDTQYF
-,TRBJ2-1,TRBV5-1,TRBD2,TGCGCCAGCAGCTTGGGGCGGGGGTTTGGGTTCGATGAGCAGTTCTTC,CASSLGRGFGFDEQFF
-,TRBJ2-7,TRBV5-1,TRBD1,TGCGCCAGCAGCCCTCCGGGACAGGGCTTCTACGAGCAGTACTTC,CASSPPGQGFYEQYF
once,TRBJ1-4,TRBV7-9,TRBD1,TGTGCCAGCAGCCAAGGGAGTGGGACAGGGTATAAAAAACTGTTTTTT,CASSQGSGTGYKKLFF
-,TRBJ2-3,TRBV7-8,-,TGTGCCAGCAGCTTAGTAGTTTGGTCCGGGGAAGATACGCAGTATTTT,CASSLVVWSGEDTQYF
-,TRBJ2-5,TRBV2,-,TGTGCCAGCAGTGACGGACATCCTAGCGCTCCCAAACCCACAAGAGAGACCCAGTACTTC,CASSDGHPSAPKPTRETQYF
-,TRBJ1-1,TRBV2,-,TGTGCCAGCAGGGGTGATGACAGAGAAGCTTTCTTT,CASRGDDREAFF
-,TRBJ2-1,TRBV11-2,TRBD2,TGTGCCAGCATTTCCACGCGGGCTAGCGGCTCCTACAATGAGCAGTTCTTC,CASISTRASGSYNEQFF
-,TRBJ2-5,TRBV2,TRBD1,TGTGCCAGCAGCGACAGGGTCGGGGAGACCCAGTACTTC,CASSDRVGETQYF
once,TRBJ2-3,TRBV11-3,TRBD1,TGTGCCAGCAGCCTGAGGGCAGGGGGTAGGGATACGCAGTATTTT,CASSLRAGGRDTQYF
once,TRBJ1-1,TRBV5-1,-,TGCGCCAGCAGCTTAGGGACATCCACTGAAGCTTTCTTT,CASSLGTSTEAFF
-,TRBJ1-2,TRBV19,TRBD1,TGTGCCAGTAGCGATTTCACAGGGGGAAGCTATGGCTACACCTTC,CASSDFTGGSYGYTF
once,TRBJ2-7,TRBV5-3,TRBD2,TGTGCCAGAAGCGGGCGGACTAGCGGGAACTCCTACGAGCAGTACTTC,CARSGRTSGNSYEQYF
-,TRBJ2-7,TRBV5-8,-,TGTGCCAGCAGTCTACGAGGAAGCGGGCCCTACGAGCAGTACTTC,CASSLRGSGPYEQYF
-,TRBJ2-7,TRBV27,TRBD2,TGTGCCAGCAGACGGACTAGCCGACAATACGAGCAGTACTTC,CASRRTSRQYEQYF
-,TRBJ1-4,TRBV6-5,-,TGTGCCAGCAGTTACTCCAGGTCCCAGGGAGAAAAACTGTTTTTT,CASSYSRSQGEKLFF
-,TRBJ1-5,TRBV27,-,TGTGCCAGCAGCCGCGTCCCCTTCAGCAATCAGCCCCAGCATTTT,CASSRVPFSNQPQHF
-,TRBJ2-2,TRBV18,TRBD2,TGTGCCAGCTCGCCCTTTGGACTAGCGGGAGGGTTAACGACCGGGGAGCTGTTTTTT,CASSPFGLAGGLTTGELFF
-,TRBJ1-2,TRBV25-1,-,TGTGCCAGCAGTGTTAGTTTCGTTTATGGCTACACCTTC,CASSVSFVYGYTF
-,TRBJ2-3,TRBV29-1,TRBD2,TGCAGCGTGACAGCGGGGTCTAGCACAGATACGCAGTATTTT,CSVTAGSSTDTQYF
-,TRBJ2-7,TRBV27,TRBD1,TGTGCCAGCAGAGACAGGGCAGTCCACGAGCAGTACTTC,CASRDRAVHEQYF
-,TRBJ1-1,TRBV18,-,TGTGCCAGCTCACCACTGGGCCCACAGGGAGACACTGAAGCTTTCTTT,CASSPLGPQGDTEAFF
-,TRBJ2-7,TRBV18,TRBD2,TGTGCCAGCTCACCACCAAGCGGGAGAACTGGGGAGCAGTACTTC,CASSPPSGRTGEQYF
-,TRBJ1-2,TRBV2,TRBD1,TGTGCCAGCAGTGCACAGGGGCTGACGGATTCTAACTATGGCTACACCTTC,CASSAQGLTDSNYGYTF
-,TRBJ2-7,TRBV18,-,TGTGCCAGCTCACAACAGGGCCCCTACGAGCAGTACTTC,CASSQQGPYEQYF
few,TRBJ2-7,TRBV12-3/TRBV12-4,-,TGTGCCAGCAGTTTCGGGGATACCTACGAGCAGTACTTC,CASSFGDTYEQYF
-,TRBJ1-1,TRBV29-1,TRBD1,TGCAGCGTTGAAGGTAGACAGGGTGTGAGCACTGAAGCTTTCTTT,CSVEGRQGVSTEAFF
-,TRBJ1-4,TRBV5-1,TRBD1,TGCGCCAGCAGCCCATACAGGGGGACTAATGAAAAACTGTTTTTT,CASSPYRGTNEKLFF
-,TRBJ2-1,TRBV19,TRBD2,TGTGCCAGTAGTGGCGGGAGGGCCGGGTACAATGAGCAGTTCTTC,CASSGGRAGYNEQFF
once,TRBJ2-1,TRBV9,TRBD1,TGTGCCAGCAGCGTAGCTACAGGGGGCTCCTACAATGAGCAGTTCTTC,CASSVATGGSYNEQFF
once,TRBJ2-3,TRBV11-3,-,TGTGCCAGCAGCCCCGAGGGCCCAGATACGCAGTATTTT,CASSPEGPDTQYF
-,TRBJ1-3,TRBV6-5,-,TGTGCCAGCAGCCCCGGACAGAAGAGAAACACCATATATTTT,CASSPGQKRNTIYF
-,TRBJ2-5,TRBV19,TRBD2,TGTGCCACCAAGGGACAACTAGCGGGAGAACAAGAGACCCAGTACTTC,CATKGQLAGEQETQYF
-,TRBJ1-2,TRBV7-9,TRBD1,TGTGCCAGCAGCGCGACCGGGACAGGGGGCCGTGGCTACACCTTC,CASSATGTGGRGYTF
-,TRBJ2-1,TRBV11-2,-,TGTGCCAGCAGCTTAGATGTGGGCCACCGCAATGAGCAGTTCTTC,CASSLDVGHRNEQFF
-,TRBJ2-2,TRBV7-3,-,TGTGCCAGCAGCCTTAGCTTAACCGGGGAGCTGTTTTTT,CASSLSLTGELFF
-,TRBJ1-2,TRBV24-1,TRBD1,TGTGCCACCAGTGACGGGGACAGGGAGGATGGCTACACCTTC,CATSDGDREDGYTF
-,TRBJ1-2,TRBV10-3,TRBD1,TGTGCCATCAGCAACAGGGGAGAGGGTGGCTACACCTTC,CAISNRGEGGYTF
-,TRBJ1-2,TRBV19,TRBD1,TGTGCCAGTAGTATAGATGGGGACAGGGGATACTATGGCTACACCTTC,CASSIDGDRGYYGYTF
-,TRBJ2-2,TRBV29-1,TRBD1,TGCAGCGTTGAATGCGGTGGGACAGCCGCGAACACCGGGGAGCTGTTTTTT,CSVECGGTAANTGELFF
-,TRBJ2-3,TRBV5-5,-,TGTGCCAGCAGACGGACAGATCGGGATACGCAGTATTTT,CASRRTDRDTQYF
-,TRBJ2-1,TRBV6-2/TRBV6-3,TRBD2,TGTGCCAGCAGTTTGGGGGGGAGCAATGAGCAGTTCTTC,CASSLGGSNEQFF
-,TRBJ1-3,TRBV19,-,TGTGCCAGTAGTATTACTGGAAACACCATATATTTT,CASSITGNTIYF
-,TRBJ2-6,TRBV7-9,TRBD1,TGTGCCAGCAGCTTCGGACAGGGTAGCTCCGGGGCCAACGTCCTGACTTTC,CASSFGQGSSGANVLTF
-,TRBJ1-1,TRBV7-9,TRBD1,TGTGCCAGCAGCTTAGTGGAGTTAGCGACAGGGCTCACTGAAGCTTTCTTT,CASSLVELATGLTEAFF
-,TRBJ1-5,TRBV19,-,TGTGCCAGTAGTGCCTTGTACGAGGGCAATCAGCCCCAGCATTTT,CASSALYEGNQPQHF
many,TRBJ1-1,TRBV4-2,-,TGTGCCAGCAGCCAAGATGGGCCAGGGTGGGACACTGAAGCTTTCTTT,CASSQDGPGWDTEAFF
-,TRBJ2-1,TRBV27,-,TGTGCCAGCTCCTTCCGGGACTTGGCAAGCGATGAGCAGTTCTTC,CASSFRDLASDEQFF
-,TRBJ2-1,TRBV30,-,TGTGCCTGGAGCTTGTCCTACAATGAGCAGTTCTTC,CAWSLSYNEQFF
-,TRBJ2-3,TRBV5-5,-,TGTGCCAGCAGCTTGGTAGGTGACTTGTATTTT,CASSLVGDLYF
-,TRBJ1-6,TRBV27,TRBD1,TGTGCCAGCAGTTCGCAACCAGGGGGTAGATCACCCCTCCACTTT,CASSSQPGGRSPLHF
few,TRBJ2-4,TRBV19,-,TGTGCCAGTAGTATAGGGACAGACTTAGCCAAAAACATTCAGTACTTC,CASSIGTDLAKNIQYF
-,TRBJ1-1,TRBV18,TRBD1,TGTGCCAGCTCACAAGGGACAGGGAACACTGAAGCTTTCTTT,CASSQGTGNTEAFF
-,TRBJ1-4,TRBV19,TRBD1,TGTGCCAGTAGTAAAGGGGGACAGGTTGCAACTAATGAAAAACTGTTTTTT,CASSKGGQVATNEKLFF
once,TRBJ1-2,TRBV15,-,TGTGCCACCAGCAGAGATAGGGGCGCGGCCGGCTACACCTTC,CATSRDRGAAGYTF
-,TRBJ1-1,TRBV21-1,-,TGTGCCAGCACTAGACAGGGACGGGCTTTCTTT,CASTRQGRAFF